One and the same sample provided the 8 T cell receptor beta chains below, sequenced in a study of blood T cells in healthy people across ages. The use of a sample-barcoded 5' primer and a J-beta primer mix characterized a second PCR of 7 to 11 cycles. TCRdb reprocessed the 5' RACE reads with MiXCR, giving one entry per CDR3 protein. Of 850,000 or so distinct CDR3 sequences listed, less than 35% are singletons. The sample was blood. The receptors were gathered from a woman of 80 years or more in good health.

This clonotype was picked up many times. This chain connects TRBV5-1 to TRBJ1-4; 7 bases line up with TRBD1. The CDR3 covers 15 residues. The V and J ends lost 5 bases and 0 bases, in that order; junction bases with no gene match: 4. Germline CDR1 SGHRS, CDR2 YFSETQ. The CDR3 reads CASRKGTATNEKLFF. The CDR3, as DNA: TGCGCCAGCAGAAAGGGGACAGCAACTAATGAAAAACTGTTTTTT.

Notes on this clonotype: Given a much more abundant clone one base away, this may be a read error. The chain uses TRBV5-5 and TRBJ2-5; D is perhaps TRBD1 or TRBD2 (6 bases each). TRBJ2-7 explains the end of the DNA better; the J call may be wrong. This CDR3 is built from 13 residues. Germline V gene sequence: CDR1 SGHKS, CDR2 YYEKEE (reference sequence). The CDR3 spells CASREGTSDEQYF. In nucleotides, the CDR3 is TGTGCCAGCAGGGAGGGGACAAGCGACGAGCAGTACTTC.

Concerning this clonotype itself: This may be a read error, as it is one base from a much larger clone. It is likely a read error, because the conserved phenylalanine at the end of the CDR3 is missing. The chain combines TRBV2 with TRBJ2-5; D is uncertain. V shed 11 bases and J shed 2 bases, with 15 bases lying between them. CDR3 length: 13 amino acids. Germline CDR1 and CDR2: SNHLY and FYNNEI. The CDR3 reads CAQRRSEQETQYC. Here the CDR3 DNA reads TGTGCCCAAAGGCGGTCAGAACAAGAGACCCAGTACTGC.

Regarding this clonotype: A much bigger clone sits one base away, suggesting this may be a read error. The V gene is TRBV2, the J gene TRBJ2-1; D may be TRBD1 (6 bases). The CDR3 extends over 15 amino acids. CDR1 and CDR2 from the germline V gene are SNHLY and FYNNEI. CDR3 residues: CVSRRQGLGNNEQFF. CDR3 sequence (DNA): TGTGTCAGCAGGAGGCAGGGGTTAGGGAACAATGAGCAGTTCTTC. Based on the CDR3 plus reference TRBV2 and TRBJ2-1, the full variable domain is EPEVTQTPSHQVTQMGQEVILRCVPISNHLYFYWYRQILGQKVEFLVSFYNNEISEKSEIFDDQFSVERPDGSNFTLKIRSTKLEDSAMYFCVSRRQGLGNNEQFFGPGTRLTVL.

Here the CDR3 DNA reads TGTGCCATCAGTCCCGGCCTTATCTCCTACAATGAGCAGTTCTTC. Translated: CAISPGLISYNEQFF. V usage is TRBV10-3 and J usage is TRBJ2-1; D gene unclear. V lost 5 bases and J 0 bases, leaving 11 bases between the germline ends. The CDR3 runs 15 residues. Germline CDR1 reads ENHRY; CDR2 reads SYGVKD.

The sample holds many counts of this clonotype. The chain uses TRBV7-9 and TRBJ2-6; 9 bases align to TRBD1. The CDR3 runs to 18 residues. V was clipped by 8 bases and J by 0 bases; unmatched bases: 11. Germline CDR1 is SEHNR and CDR2 is FQNEAQ (reference sequence). The CDR3 loop reads CASGSLGTGSSGANVLTF. The DNA of the CDR3 is TGTGCCAGCGGATCCCTTGGGACAGGGTCCTCTGGGGCCAACGTCCTGACTTTC.

The V gene is TRBV20-1, the J gene TRBJ2-7; weak D call: TRBD1 (6 bases). The CDR3 contains 13 residues. Per germline, CDR1 DFQATT and CDR2 SNEGSKA (reference sequence). Trimming took off 2 bases at V and 2 bases at J, with 10 bases between the two ends. Here the CDR3 DNA reads TGCAGTGCTAGACGGGACATGACCTACGAGCAGTACTTC. Encoded protein: CSARRDMTYEQYF.

Note on this clonotype: A much larger clone lies one base from this, so it may be a read error. The chain combines TRBV6-2 or TRBV6-3 with TRBJ2-7, with 9 bases that match TRBD1. The CDR3 runs 15 residues. Per germline, CDR1 MNHEY and CDR2 SVGEGT. V lost 0 bases, J lost 1 base, and 1 base stayed unmatched. The CDR3 here is CASSYSGTGSYEQYF. Written as DNA, the CDR3 is TGTGCCAGCAGTTACTCCGGGACAGGGTCCTACGAGCAGTACTTC.